These 12 T cell receptor beta chains came from one sample sequenced in a study of human T cells and chemical hapten exposure. TCRdb re-called the RACE reads with MiXCR, one entry per CDR3 protein. This table has more than 70,000 distinct CDR3 sequences, approximately 10% appearing once. Stated time point: healthy volunteer bleed at 2 weeks. Unfractionated whole blood was the source from which total RNA was extracted. The source material was whole blood. The source of these receptors is a female donor in good health. Some clones in this sample may be carry-over from other donors' samples.

There are a few counts of this clonotype. J is TRBJ2-2 and V is TRBV29-1; TRBD1 matches at 10 bases. Germline V CDR1 and CDR2: SQVTM, ANQGSEA. The junction had 11 bases not matched to a gene; V was cut back by 7 bases and J by 3 bases. The CDR3 extends over 16 amino acids. Here the CDR3 reads CSASSGTGEYTGELFF. The CDR3 nucleotides read TGCAGCGCTTCCTCCGGGACAGGGGAATACACCGGGGAGCTGTTTTTT.

The chain is built from TRBV20-1 and TRBJ2-2, with unresolved D. Trimming removed 2 bases at V and 1 base at J, with 5 bases between. CDR3 size: 13 residues. The germline gives CDR1 DFQATT, CDR2 SNEGSKA (reference sequence). The CDR3 nucleotides are TGCAGTGCTAGATCCGGGAACACCGGGGAGCTGTTTTTT. Its protein product is CSARSGNTGELFF.

This clonotype was seen many times. V usage is TRBV6-6 and J usage is TRBJ2-7, with D perhaps TRBD1 (6 bases). V gave up 4 bases and J gave up 2 bases, with 12 bases separating them. Per germline, CDR1 MNHNY and CDR2 SVGAGI (reference sequence). The CDR3 is 14 amino acids. CDR3 DNA sequence: TGTGCCAGCAGTTTCACCACAGGGACCTACGAGCAGTACTTC. This translates into CASSFTTGTYEQYF.

V usage is TRBV5-4 and J usage is TRBJ2-1; 9 bases align to TRBD2. J gave up 10 bases and V 0 bases, and 11 bases lay outside the gene matches. CDR3 length: 16 residues. Germline CDR1 is SGHNT and CDR2 is YYREEE (reference sequence). The CDR3 loop is CASSLGLAGLLGEQFF. CDR3 sequence (DNA): TGTGCCAGCAGCTTGGGGCTAGCGGGACTCTTGGGGGAGCAGTTCTTC.

This rearrangement joins TRBV9 to TRBJ2-1; TRBD1 matches at 8 bases. This CDR3 is built from 18 residues. CDR1 is SGDLS and CDR2 is YYNGEE in the germline V gene. V lost 5 bases to trimming and J lost 7 bases; unmatched junction nucleotides: 20. In DNA, the CDR3 is TGTGCCAGCAGAGACCCTGGGCGCGGGACAGGCCTTGGGAATGAGCAGTTCTTC. It yields the protein CASRDPGRGTGLGNEQFF.

This clonotype was seen more than once but under ten times. The chain combines TRBV29-1 with TRBJ1-2; TRBD1 agrees at 9 bases. V trimming: 6 bases; J trimming: 6 bases; junction bases outside the gene matches: 5. This CDR3 spans 12 amino acids. In germline, CDR1 is SQVTM, CDR2 ANQGSEA. In DNA, the CDR3 is TGCAGCGTAGCTGGACAGGGGCATGGCTACACCTTC. Protein: CSVAGQGHGYTF.

This clonotype came up a few times. V gene TRBV5-4 combines with J gene TRBJ2-7, with TRBD2 identical over 7 bases. Trimming at V came to 4 bases and at J to 4 bases, leaving 8 bases not matched to a gene. Germline loops: CDR1 SGHNT, CDR2 YYREEE (reference sequence). CDR3 length: 14 amino acids. In DNA form, the CDR3 reads TGTGCCAGCAGCGCGGGGACTACCCTATACGAGCAGTACTTC. Amino acids: CASSAGTTLYEQYF.

This clonotype was recorded a few times. V usage is TRBV7-8 and J usage is TRBJ2-7; D unresolved. Looked up from germline, CDR1 is SGHVS and CDR2 is FQNEAQ. Between the trimmed V and J ends, which lost 6 bases and 6 bases, there was a span of 9 bases. This CDR3 region has 11 residues. DNA for the CDR3: TGTGCCAGCAGTCGTGCTGGCGAGCAGTACTTC. It encodes CASSRAGEQYF.

This clonotype was observed at least ten times. The chain has TRBV29-1 and TRBJ1-1, with unresolved D. The V and J ends lost 5 bases and 5 bases respectively, with 9 bases between them. The length of the CDR3 is 11 residues. Germline loops: CDR1 SQVTM, CDR2 ANQGSEA. In DNA, the CDR3 is TGCAGCGTTTTCAGCGGAACTGAAGCTTTCTTT. This codes for CSVFSGTEAFF.

The rearrangement uses TRBV6-6 and TRBJ2-7; 10 nucleotides agree with TRBD1. The length of the CDR3 is 16 residues. Germline assignment: CDR1 MNHNY and CDR2 SVGAGI (reference sequence). The J segment lost 5 bases and the V segment lost 0 bases, leaving 7 bases of the junction unmatched. The DNA for the CDR3 is TGTGCCAGCAGTTACTCAGGGGGACAGGGGATGGACGAGCAGTACTTC. It codes for CASSYSGGQGMDEQYF.

This chain links TRBV20-1 with TRBJ2-7; maybe TRBD2 (6 bases). CDR3 length: 15 residues. Trimming took off 5 bases at V and 6 bases at J, with 23 bases between the two ends. The germline V gene has CDR1 DFQATT and CDR2 SNEGSKA (reference sequence). The CDR3 loop reads CSAAHTSGLRSEQYF. In nucleotides, the CDR3 is TGCAGTGCTGCACACACCAGCGGGTTGAGGAGCGAGCAGTACTTC.

The V gene is TRBV20-1, the J gene TRBJ2-7; 8 bases are a match to TRBD1. Germline CDR1 reads DFQATT; CDR2 reads SNEGSKA (reference sequence). This CDR3 has 13 amino acids. The J segment lost 1 base and the V segment lost 6 bases, leaving 5 bases of the junction unmatched. CDR3 DNA sequence: TGCAGTGCCAAGGGACAGGTGTCCTACGAGCAGTACTTC. It codes for CSAKGQVSYEQYF.